The next 10 T cell receptor beta chains were all read from a single sample in a study of blood T cells in healthy people across ages. Primed by a sample-barcoded 5' primer and a J-beta primer mix, a second PCR proceeded for about 6 to 11 cycles. TCRdb re-derived calls from the 5' RACE reads in MiXCR, one entry per CDR3 protein. The sample yields around 800,000 distinct CDR3 sequences, more than 40% seen once. The source material was blood. The receptor source for this set is a man between 60 and 75 years old in good health.

This clonotype showed up just once. This chain uses TRBV9 with TRBJ2-1; 9 positions agree with TRBD2. CDR3 length equals 18 residues. The V gene end was trimmed by 4 bases and the J gene end by 7 bases; junction bases not matched to a gene: 18. Germline-derived CDR1 and CDR2 are SGDLS and YYNGEE. The CDR3 nucleotides are TGTGCCAGCAGCTCTCCCGGGGGGGCTAGCGGGGAGTTGAATGAGCAGTTCTTC. Translated, it gives CASSSPGGASGELNEQFF.

The chain links TRBV6-6 to TRBJ2-5, with D perhaps matching TRBD2 (5 bases). Trimming removed 2 bases at V and 2 bases at J, with 9 bases between. In germline, CDR1 is MNHNY, CDR2 SVGAGI (reference sequence). This CDR3 contains 14 residues. CDR3 DNA: TGTGCCAGCAGTTACGCCCCGGGGCAAGAGACCCAGTACTTC. Its translation is CASSYAPGQETQYF.

The rearrangement links TRBV18 to TRBJ1-1; D may be TRBD1 (5 bases). The CDR3 runs 14 residues. CDR1 and CDR2 (germline): KGHSH, LQKENI. The V gene lost 4 bases and the J gene lost 0 bases, with 9 bases spanning the gap. Written as DNA, the CDR3 is TGTGCCAGCTCACAGGGGCTCATGAACACTGAAGCTTTCTTT. This encodes CASSQGLMNTEAFF.

In the case of this clonotype: A much larger clone sits a single nucleotide away, making a read error possible. The CDR3 loop is CSVASGRTYELYF. CDR3 bases: TGCAGCGTTGCCTCAGGAAGAACCTACGAGCTGTACTTC. The J gene is TRBJ2-7, the V gene TRBV29-1; D unclear. CDR1 is SQVTM, CDR2 ANQGSEA, per germline. The CDR3 is made up of 13 amino acids.

This clonotype has just a few counts. This chain connects TRBV10-3 to TRBJ2-7, with D unresolved. Germline V gene sequence: CDR1 ENHRY, CDR2 SYGVKD. This CDR3 has 12 amino acids. Trimming shortened V by 10 bases and J by 7 bases, and 17 bases separated the two germline ends. The DNA of the CDR3 is TGTGCCACGGGCCCCCGGGCTGGTGAGCAGTACTTC. Translating gives CATGPRAGEQYF.

The rearrangement uses TRBV3-1 and TRBJ2-7; a possible D gene is TRBD1 (5 bases). The V end lost 3 bases, the J end lost 2 bases, and 11 bases lay between the germline ends. CDR3 size: 14 residues. Germline loops: CDR1 LGHDT, CDR2 YNNKEL (reference sequence). The CDR3 loop is CASSQAGATYEQYF. The CDR3 DNA is TGTGCCAGCAGCCAGGCTGGGGCCACCTACGAGCAGTACTTC.

This clonotype was seen at least ten times. V and J are TRBV24-1 and TRBJ2-1; the D gene is possibly TRBD1 (5 bases). Trimming took 6 bases from V and 8 from J, leaving 10 bases between them. This CDR3 is 12 amino acids long. Germline CDR1 KGHDR, CDR2 SFDVKD. CDR3 amino acids: CATSSRADEQFF. CDR3 DNA sequence: TGTGCCACCAGTTCCAGGGCGGATGAGCAGTTCTTC.

This chain uses TRBV24-1 with TRBJ2-2; no clear D. The V gene's germline CDR1 is KGHDR and CDR2 SFDVKD. V lost 0 bases and J 5 bases, leaving 0 bases between the germline ends. The CDR3 consists of 12 residues. The CDR3 loop reads CATSDLTGELFF. CDR3 coding DNA: TGTGCCACCAGTGATTTGACCGGGGAGCTGTTTTTT.

The chain combines TRBV4-1 with TRBJ1-6; D unresolved. Trimming pared 1 base from V and 6 bases from J, leaving 10 bases between. Germline assignment: CDR1 MGHRA and CDR2 YSYEKL. The CDR3 totals 15 residues. DNA for the CDR3: TGCGCCAGCAGCCAAGTAGGAACGGCTAATTCACCCCTCCACTTT. This codes for CASSQVGTANSPLHF.

This clonotype was seen only a few times. The chain combines TRBV24-1 with TRBJ2-2; no reliable D call. The V gene lost 6 bases and the J gene lost 2 bases, with 3 bases spanning the gap. Germline assignment: CDR1 KGHDR and CDR2 SFDVKD. CDR3 length equals 12 residues. This chain's CDR3 is CATSSNTGELFF. The CDR3 region has the DNA TGTGCCACCAGTTCTAACACCGGGGAGCTGTTTTTT.